Sequencing of this T cell receptor (beta chain) was carried out in a study of blood T cell repertoires in COVID-19. Study context: COVID-19 samples from acute and convalescent phases originated in the United States, Italy and Spain. PBMCs, B-cell-depleted T cells, or T cells provided the cDNA or gDNA that made up the material.

Sequencing used immunoSEQ multiplex PCR; TCRdb keeps in-frame clones, though not all of them. Of a few hundred thousand clones listed, over 85% are singletons. Per germline, CDR1 SGHVS and CDR2 FQNEAQ. V trimming: 7 bases; J trimming: 6 bases; junction bases outside the gene matches: 9. The CDR3 spans 13 residues. The chain uses TRBV7-8 and TRBJ2-7; 7 positions match TRBD2. Sequencing was carried out using PBMCs or T cells enriched from blood (not recorded which). The clonotype was recovered from a woman aged 45-65 years who had been exposed to COVID-19. CDR3 nucleotide sequence: TGTGCCAGCACCCCGGGGGGACTAATCGAGCAGTACTTC. Translated, it gives CASTPGGLIEQYF.